Listed here are 14 T cell receptor beta chains from one sample, sequenced in a study of beta chain features in type 1 diabetes. Investigators reverse transcribed all isolated RNA, so they sequenced expressed TCRB transcripts. Assay used: immunoSEQ multiplex PCR; TCRdb lists only in-frame clones, some missing. The data hold approximately 470,000 clones, with around 28% observed a single time. Source material: naive CD4+ T cells from blood. The receptors stem from a man between 18 and 29 years old in good health.

This chain uses TRBV5-4 with TRBJ2-5; D perhaps matches TRBD2 (6 bases). Trimming shortened V by 0 bases and J by 8 bases, and 17 bases separated the two germline ends. This CDR3 contains 15 residues. Germline values: CDR1 SGHNT, CDR2 YYREEE (reference sequence). The CDR3 reads CASSLAGYAGGTQYF. CDR3 coding DNA: TGTGCCAGCAGCTTGGCAGGGTACGCCGGGGGAACCCAGTACTTC.

The chain joins TRBV4-2 to TRBJ2-1, with 8 bases that match TRBD1. Trimming removed 0 bases from V and 4 bases from J; junction bases left unmatched: 2. Germline values: CDR1 LGHNA, CDR2 YNFKEQ. This CDR3 has 15 residues. The CDR3 sequence: CASSQEDRGYNEQFF. The CDR3 DNA follows: TGTGCCAGCAGCCAAGAAGACAGGGGTTACAATGAGCAGTTCTTC.

This clone was seen only a few times. The rearrangement links TRBV5-4 to TRBJ2-7, with D tentatively TRBD1 (5 bases). CDR3 length: 14 residues. CDR1 and CDR2 (germline): SGHNT, YYREEE (reference sequence). Trimming took off 2 bases at V and 6 bases at J, with 15 bases between the two ends. The CDR3 spells CASSFPQGASEQYF. CDR3 DNA sequence: TGTGCCAGCAGCTTCCCGCAGGGTGCGTCCGAGCAGTACTTC.

The rearrangement uses TRBV14 and TRBJ2-3, with TRBD2 as a possible D gene (5 bases). The germline V and J ends were trimmed by 1 base and 11 bases, with 16 bases remaining between them. Germline loops: CDR1 SGHDN, CDR2 FVKESK. The CDR3 length is 14 residues. CDR3 sequence (DNA): TGTGCCAGCAGCCAAGGGGGAGCGGAGACGAGGCAGTATTTT. Its protein is CASSQGGAETRQYF.

This clone was observed a handful of times. The chain joins TRBV7-9 to TRBJ2-7; no clear D gene. Trimming took 1 base from V and 2 from J, leaving 6 bases between them. The V gene's germline CDR1 is SEHNR and CDR2 FQNEAQ (reference sequence). The CDR3 sequence is 13 residues long. In nucleotides, the CDR3 is TGTGCCAGCAGCTTAGTCAGCGCCTACGAGCAGTACTTC. Protein product: CASSLVSAYEQYF.

The V gene is TRBV10-3, the J gene TRBJ2-3, with 8 bases fitting TRBD2. With V trimmed by 0 bases and J by 2 bases, 4 bases remained unmatched. CDR1 ENHRY and CDR2 SYGVKD come from the germline V gene. This CDR3 has 16 residues. In DNA form, the CDR3 reads TGTGCCATCAGTGAGTCGGTTAGCGGGATCACAGATACGCAGTATTTT. The encoded protein is CAISESVSGITDTQYF.

The chain links TRBV29-1 to TRBJ2-1, with D hard to call. CDR1 is SQVTM, CDR2 ANQGSEA, per germline. Deletions cut 3 bases from V and 0 bases from J, with 9 bases between. The CDR3 spans 14 residues. The CDR3 sequence is CSVERRNSYNEQFF. The CDR3 bases are TGCAGCGTTGAGAGGCGGAACTCCTACAATGAGCAGTTCTTC.

The chain links TRBV18 to TRBJ2-5; D gene unclear. The CDR3 totals 15 residues. The V gene's germline CDR1 is KGHSH and CDR2 LQKENI. The V and J ends lost 4 bases and 5 bases respectively, with 17 bases between them. The CDR3 sequence is CASSRAQSLEETQYF. Written as DNA, the CDR3 is TGTGCCAGCTCACGCGCCCAGTCTTTGGAGGAGACCCAGTACTTC. Full variable domain (rest looked up from reference TRBV18 and TRBJ2-5): NAGVMQNPRHLVRRRGQEARLRCSPMKGHSHVYWYRQLPEEGLKFMVYLQKENIIDESGMPKERFSAEFPKEGPSILRIQQVVRGDSAAYFCASSRAQSLEETQYFGPGTRLLVL.

The chain uses TRBV5-1 and TRBJ2-7, with TRBD1 identical over 8 bases. Per germline, CDR1 SGHRS and CDR2 YFSETQ. This CDR3 has 15 amino acids. The J segment lost 2 bases and the V segment lost 0 bases, leaving 4 bases of the junction unmatched. The CDR3 spells CASSLAGQDTYEQYF. DNA of the CDR3: TGCGCCAGCAGCTTGGCGGGACAGGATACCTACGAGCAGTACTTC.

The V call is TRBV5-1, the J call TRBJ2-7, with TRBD2 as a possible D gene (5 bases). Between the trimmed V and J ends, which lost 4 bases and 5 bases, there was a span of 13 bases. The CDR3 covers 13 residues. Germline values: CDR1 SGHRS, CDR2 YFSETQ. For the CDR3, the DNA is TGCGCCAGCAGCCCGAGGGCAGGAGACGAGCAGTACTTC. As protein: CASSPRAGDEQYF.

This clone was observed a few times. The chain recombines TRBV14 with TRBJ2-1; D is uncertain. V lost 1 base and J 9 bases, leaving 10 bases between the germline ends. Germline V gene sequence: CDR1 SGHDN, CDR2 FVKESK. The CDR3 loop spans 13 amino acids. CDR3 nucleotide sequence: TGTGCCAGCAGCCAAGGAGTCAGGAGTGAGCAGTTCTTC. Its protein product is CASSQGVRSEQFF.

This sequence joins TRBV29-1 and TRBJ2-7; D ambiguous. V gave up 4 bases and J gave up 2 bases, with 12 bases separating them. Germline V gene data show CDR1 as SQVTM and CDR2 as ANQGSEA. This CDR3 region has 13 residues. CDR3 nucleotide sequence: TGCAGCGTTGTGGGCCGATTTGCCTACGAGCAGTACTTC. As protein: CSVVGRFAYEQYF.

This clone was recorded a few times. The chain joins TRBV18 to TRBJ2-4; D call uncertain. The CDR3 extends over 15 amino acids. The germline V and J ends were trimmed by 5 bases and 4 bases, with 15 bases remaining between them. Looked up from germline, CDR1 is KGHSH and CDR2 is LQKENI. The DNA for the CDR3 is TGTGCCAGCTCAGACGTTGGGGTAGATAAAAACATTCAGTACTTC. It codes for CASSDVGVDKNIQYF.

This sequence joins TRBV19 and TRBJ2-7; 7 bases match TRBD1. Germline V lookup: CDR1 LNHDA, CDR2 SQIVND (reference sequence). The CDR3 length is 16 residues. The trim removed 4 bases at V and 0 bases at J, leaving 9 bases unmatched. CDR3 in amino acids: CASSRTGTVISYEQYF. DNA of the CDR3: TGTGCCAGTAGTAGGACCGGGACAGTGATCTCCTACGAGCAGTACTTC.